The source of this T cell receptor beta chain is a study of blood T cell repertoires in COVID-19. The data were produced by immunoSEQ multiplex PCR, yet TCRdb's version contains in-frame clones alone and is incomplete. Here the sample spans more than 80,000 clones, about 64% being singletons. Germline V gene data show CDR1 as SGHRS and CDR2 as YFSETQ. CDR3 length: 15 amino acids. Germline trimming cut 1 base from V and 5 bases from J; bases unmatched to any gene: 6. This chain joins TRBV5-1 and TRBJ2-5; the match to TRBD1 covers 9 bases. The sequenced material came from peripheral blood. This clonotype originated in a human donor with acute or convalescent COVID-19. The donor label of this sample is uncertain. The CDR3 region has the DNA TGCGCCAGCAGCTTGAACACAGGGGGCGGTGAGACCCAGTACTTC. This translates into CASSLNTGGGETQYF. Complete variable domain (other parts from reference TRBV5-1 and TRBJ2-5): KAGVTQTPRYLIKTRGQQVTLSCSPISGHRSVSWYQQTPGQGLQFLFEYFSETQRNKGNFPGRFSGRQFSNSRSEMNVSTLELGDSALYLCASSLNTGGGETQYFGPGTRLLVL.